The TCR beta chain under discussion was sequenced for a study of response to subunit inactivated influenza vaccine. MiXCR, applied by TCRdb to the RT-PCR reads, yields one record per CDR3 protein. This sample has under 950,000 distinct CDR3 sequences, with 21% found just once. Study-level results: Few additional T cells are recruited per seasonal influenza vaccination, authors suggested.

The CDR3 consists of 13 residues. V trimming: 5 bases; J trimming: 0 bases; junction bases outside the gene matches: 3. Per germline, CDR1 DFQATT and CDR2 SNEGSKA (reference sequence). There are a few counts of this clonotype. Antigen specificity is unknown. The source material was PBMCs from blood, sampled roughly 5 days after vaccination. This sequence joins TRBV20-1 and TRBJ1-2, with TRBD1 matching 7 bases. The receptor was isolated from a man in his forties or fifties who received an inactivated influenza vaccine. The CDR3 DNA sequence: TGCAGTGCTTCGGACAGGACTAACTATGGCTACACCTTC. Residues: CSASDRTNYGYTF.